The entry below gives a single TCR beta chain sequence along with its context. Its target is not known. This entry is derived from a study of T cell repertoires in cytomegalovirus infection. About the study: Matching HLA type and CMV infection were both indicated by public TCR beta signatures.

MiXCR was run by TCRdb on the reads, yielding one entry per CDR3 protein. The sample lists fewer than 1,000,000 distinct CDR3 sequences; less than 40% were seen once. Study observations and caveats: Frequencies of public TCR beta families were cumulated, and this identified carriers of CMV plus the relevant HLA. It was HLA-C-restricted CMV-specific TCR beta clonotypes that dominated the response ex vivo.

The CDR3 runs to 15 residues. The germline gives CDR1 LGHNA, CDR2 YSLEER. V was clipped by 0 bases and J by 3 bases, with 10 bases between them. The input for sequencing was cultured CD8+ T cells from PBMCs, taken from culture after CMV antigen stimulation. V and J are TRBV4-3 and TRBJ2-3; TRBD2 might be the D (5 bases). The clonotype originates from a human donor in good health (CMV status not recorded). Some clones in this sample may be carry-over from other donors' samples. The CDR3 sequence is CASSQEEGWTDTQYF. The CDR3 DNA reads TGCGCCAGCAGCCAAGAAGAGGGCTGGACAGATACGCAGTATTTT.